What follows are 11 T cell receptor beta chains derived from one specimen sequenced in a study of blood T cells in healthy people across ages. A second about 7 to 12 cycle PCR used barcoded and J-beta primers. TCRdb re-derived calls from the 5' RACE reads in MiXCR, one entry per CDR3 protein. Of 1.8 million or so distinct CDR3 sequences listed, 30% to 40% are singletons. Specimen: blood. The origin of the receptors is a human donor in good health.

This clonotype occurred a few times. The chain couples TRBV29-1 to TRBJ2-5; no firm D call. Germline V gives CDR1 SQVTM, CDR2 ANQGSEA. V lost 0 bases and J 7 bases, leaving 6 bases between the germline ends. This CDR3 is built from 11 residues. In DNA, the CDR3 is TGCAGCGTTGAAGAACGGCGGACCCAGTACTTC. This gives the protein CSVEERRTQYF. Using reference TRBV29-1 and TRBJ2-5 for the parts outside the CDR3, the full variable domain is SAVISQKPSRDICQRGTSLTIQCQVDSQVTMMFWYRQQPGQSLTLIATANQGSEATYESGFVIDKFPISRPNLTFSTLTVSNMSPEDSSIYLCSVEERRTQYFGPGTRLLVL.

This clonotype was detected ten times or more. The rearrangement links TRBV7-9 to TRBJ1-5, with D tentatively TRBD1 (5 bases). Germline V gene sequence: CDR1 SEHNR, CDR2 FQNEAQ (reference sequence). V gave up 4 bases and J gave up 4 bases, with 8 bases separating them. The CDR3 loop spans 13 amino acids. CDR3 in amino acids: CASSSGGNQPQHF. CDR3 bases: TGTGCCAGCAGCTCCGGGGGAAATCAGCCCCAGCATTTT.

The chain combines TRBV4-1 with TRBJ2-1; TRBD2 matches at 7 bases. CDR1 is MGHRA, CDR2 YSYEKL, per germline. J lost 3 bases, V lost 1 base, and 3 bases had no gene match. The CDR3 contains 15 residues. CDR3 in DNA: TGCGCCAGCAGCCAAGGTCGGACTAGCTACAATGAGCAGTTCTTC. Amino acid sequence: CASSQGRTSYNEQFF.

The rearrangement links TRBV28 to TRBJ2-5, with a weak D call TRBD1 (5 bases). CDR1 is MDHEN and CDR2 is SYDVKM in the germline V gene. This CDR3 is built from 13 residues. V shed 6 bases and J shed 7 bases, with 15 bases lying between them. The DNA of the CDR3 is TGTGCCAGCAGGTTACAGGCCTATGGGACCCAGTACTTC. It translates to CASRLQAYGTQYF.

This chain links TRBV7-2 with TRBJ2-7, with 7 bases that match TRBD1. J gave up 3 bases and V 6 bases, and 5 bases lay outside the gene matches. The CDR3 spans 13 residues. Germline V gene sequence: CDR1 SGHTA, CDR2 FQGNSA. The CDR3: CASRYRQGYEQYF. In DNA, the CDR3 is TGTGCCAGCAGATATAGACAGGGCTACGAGCAGTACTTC.

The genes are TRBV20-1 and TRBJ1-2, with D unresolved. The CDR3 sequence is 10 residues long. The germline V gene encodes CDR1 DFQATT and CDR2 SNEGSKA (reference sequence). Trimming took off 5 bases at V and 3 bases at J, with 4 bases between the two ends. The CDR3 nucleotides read TGCAGTGCTGTAGACTATGGCTACACCTTC. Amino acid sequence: CSAVDYGYTF.

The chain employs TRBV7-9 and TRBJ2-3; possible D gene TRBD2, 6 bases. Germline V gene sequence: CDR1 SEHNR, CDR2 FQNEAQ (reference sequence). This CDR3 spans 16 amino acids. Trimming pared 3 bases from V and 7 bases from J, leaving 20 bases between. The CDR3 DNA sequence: TGTGCCAGCAGCTTGGGGTATATCGGGAGTTTCCATACGCAGTATTTT. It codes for CASSLGYIGSFHTQYF.

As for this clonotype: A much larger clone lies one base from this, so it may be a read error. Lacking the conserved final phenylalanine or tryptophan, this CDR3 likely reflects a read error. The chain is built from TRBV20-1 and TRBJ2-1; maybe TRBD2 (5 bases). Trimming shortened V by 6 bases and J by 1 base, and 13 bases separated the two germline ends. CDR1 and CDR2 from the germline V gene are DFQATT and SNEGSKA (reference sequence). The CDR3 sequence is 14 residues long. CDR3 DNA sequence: TGCAGTGCCGGCCCGCGGGCTTCCTACAATGAGCAGTTCTTA. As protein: CSAGPRASYNEQFL.

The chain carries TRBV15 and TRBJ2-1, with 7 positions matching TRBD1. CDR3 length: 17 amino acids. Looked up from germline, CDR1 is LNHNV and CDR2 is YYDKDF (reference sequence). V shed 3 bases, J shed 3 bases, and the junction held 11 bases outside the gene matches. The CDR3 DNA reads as TGTGCCACCAGCAGTCCAAAAGGGGACAGCAGCTACAATGAGCAGTTCTTC. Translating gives CATSSPKGDSSYNEQFF.

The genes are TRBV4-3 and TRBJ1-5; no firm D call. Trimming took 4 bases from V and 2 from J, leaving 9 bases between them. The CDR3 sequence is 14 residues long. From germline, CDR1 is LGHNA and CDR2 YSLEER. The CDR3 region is CASSPKIGNQPQHF. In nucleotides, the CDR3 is TGCGCCAGCAGCCCCAAGATCGGCAATCAGCCCCAGCATTTT.

CDR3 sequence reads: CASSPDREVGTLHF. For the CDR3, the DNA is TGCGCCAGCAGCCCCGACAGAGAGGTAGGAACCCTCCACTTT. The chain uses TRBV4-1 and TRBJ1-6; the D gene is possibly TRBD1 (5 bases). The CDR3 is 14 residues long. The V gene lost 4 bases and the J gene lost 14 bases, with 18 bases spanning the gap. The V gene's germline CDR1 is MGHRA and CDR2 YSYEKL.